This TCR beta chain was obtained from a study of blood T cell repertoires in COVID-19. Trimming removed 0 bases from V and 2 bases from J, with 16 bases in between. Germline-derived CDR1 and CDR2 are LGHNA and YSLEER. The CDR3 runs to 18 residues. Here immunoSEQ multiplex PCR was the method, and the copy in TCRdb shows in-frame clones only, minus some. Seen here are about 270,000 clones, less than 95% observed once, and the top ten hold roughly 2.8%. The chain uses TRBV4-3 and TRBJ1-4; TRBD1 is a possible D gene (6 bases). The sequenced sample consisted of PBMCs or T cells enriched from blood (not recorded which). This clonotype was obtained from a man aged 35 to 55 who had been exposed to COVID-19. CDR3 bases: TGCGCCAGCAGCCAAGAATCGGGAAGGGGGGGCACTAATGAAAAACTGTTTTTT. Translation gives CASSQESGRGGTNEKLFF.